The clone carrying this T cell receptor (beta chain) is deemed medium-sized (0.01 to 0.1%) by its frequency. Antigen: not known. Germline V gene sequence: CDR1 LGHDT, CDR2 YNNKEL (reference sequence). The CDR3 is 15 residues long. With UMI labels, 5' RACE was used to prepare the TRB cDNA libraries. TCRdb reanalyzed the 5' RACE reads, giving one entry per CDR3 protein sequence and no DNA. This table holds roughly 6,900 distinct CDR3 sequences. Those CD8+ T cells considered naive were CD45RO-CCR7+CD27+CD95-. This sample is drawn from a study of CXCR3-negative and CXCR3-positive naive CD8 T cells. Overall study: Cumulative TRB read yield was around 140 million, averaging about 1.5 +/- 0.3 million per library.

Study observations and caveats: Compared with CXCR3-negative naive cells, CXCR3-positive naive cells showed more hydrophobic TRB CDR3s.

Sample: naive CXCR3- CD8+ T cells from blood. Subset of the sample: CD45RO-CCR7+CD27+CD95- naive CD8+ T cells lacking CXCR3 (TNR3-). This chain uses TRBV3-1 with TRBJ1-1. The sequence derives from a human donor in good health. Some clones in this sample may be carry-over from other donors' samples. CDR3 protein: CASSQDRLMNTEAFF.